This T cell receptor beta chain was observed in a study of technical replicates of blood from a handful of donors. The protocol was immunoSEQ multiplex PCR, while the TCRdb copy is restricted to in-frame clones and leaves out a portion. This table holds about 14,000 clones, about 85% found once. V was pared by 7 bases and J by 11 bases, with 7 bases of the junction left unmatched. The CDR3 has 11 amino acids. The germline V gene has CDR1 GTSNPN and CDR2 SVGIG (reference sequence). The clonotype was recovered from a human donor in good health. The V call is TRBV30, the J call TRBJ1-2; TRBD1 agrees at 10 bases. The sample comprised PBMCs. The CDR3: CASDRGIWYTF. The CDR3 nucleotides read TGTGCCTCGGACAGGGGGATTTGGTACACCTTC.